This T cell receptor beta chain was found in a study of blood T cell repertoires in COVID-19. Study in general: Specimens from acute and convalescent COVID-19 originated in the United States, Italy and Spain. Nucleic acid was either cDNA or gDNA, and it came from T cells, B-cell-depleted T cells, or PBMCs.

The authors' processing: Reference gene primer amplification gave estimated nucleated cell counts. Here immunoSEQ multiplex PCR was the method, and the copy in TCRdb shows in-frame clones only, minus some. Clonal size and the V and J genes are those of that table, whereas D and trimming came from the DNA. The data hold under 200,000 clones, with over 75% observed a single time. CDR3 length equals 16 residues. Trimming took 5 bases from V and 0 from J, leaving 17 bases between them. Germline CDR1 SGDLS, CDR2 YYNGEE. Sequenced material: peripheral blood. This receptor was identified in a man aged 45 to 65 with acute or convalescent COVID-19. The V and J genes are TRBV9 and TRBJ1-2; D unresolved. CDR3 region: CASRNPESLANYGYTF. The CDR3 DNA reads as TGTGCCAGCAGAAACCCAGAGTCCCTAGCTAACTATGGCTACACCTTC.